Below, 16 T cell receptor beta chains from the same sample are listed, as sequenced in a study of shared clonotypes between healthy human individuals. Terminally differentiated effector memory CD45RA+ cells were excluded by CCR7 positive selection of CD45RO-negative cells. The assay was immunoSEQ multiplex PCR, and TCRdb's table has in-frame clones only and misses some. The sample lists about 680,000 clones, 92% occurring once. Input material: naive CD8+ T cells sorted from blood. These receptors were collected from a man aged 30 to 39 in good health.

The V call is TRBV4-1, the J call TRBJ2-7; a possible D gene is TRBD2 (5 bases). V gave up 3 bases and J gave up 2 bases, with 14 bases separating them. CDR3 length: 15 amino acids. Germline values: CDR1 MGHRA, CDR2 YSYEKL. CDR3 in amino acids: CASSQESGAAYEQYF. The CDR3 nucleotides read TGCGCCAGCAGCCAGGAGAGCGGAGCTGCCTACGAGCAGTACTTC.

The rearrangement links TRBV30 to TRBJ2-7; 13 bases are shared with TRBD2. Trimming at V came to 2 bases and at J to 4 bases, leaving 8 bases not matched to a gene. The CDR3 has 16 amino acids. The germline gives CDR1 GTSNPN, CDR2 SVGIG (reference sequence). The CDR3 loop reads CAWSWTLAGGPYEQYF. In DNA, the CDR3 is TGTGCCTGGAGTTGGACACTAGCGGGAGGGCCGTACGAGCAGTACTTC.

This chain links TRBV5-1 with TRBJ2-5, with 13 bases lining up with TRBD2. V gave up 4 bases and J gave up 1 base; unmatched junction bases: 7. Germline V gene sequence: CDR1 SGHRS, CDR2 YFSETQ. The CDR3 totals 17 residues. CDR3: CASSPRTSGRPQETQYF. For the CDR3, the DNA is TGCGCCAGCAGCCCTCGGACTAGCGGGAGACCCCAAGAGACCCAGTACTTC.

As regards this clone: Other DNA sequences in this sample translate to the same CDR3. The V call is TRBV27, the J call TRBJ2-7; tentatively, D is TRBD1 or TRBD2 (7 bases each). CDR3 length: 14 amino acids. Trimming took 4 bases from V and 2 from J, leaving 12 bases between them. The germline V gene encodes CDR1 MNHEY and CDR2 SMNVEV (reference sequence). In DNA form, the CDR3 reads TGTGCCAGCAGTTCAGGGGGGGGGACCTACGAGCAGTACTTC. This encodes CASSSGGGTYEQYF.

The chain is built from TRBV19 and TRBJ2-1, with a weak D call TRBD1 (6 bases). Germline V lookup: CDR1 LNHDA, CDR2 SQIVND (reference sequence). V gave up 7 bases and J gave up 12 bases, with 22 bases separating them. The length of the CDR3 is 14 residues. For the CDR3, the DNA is TGTGCCAGTAAGGGGGAGTTTCAGGATGCCGGGCAGTTCTTC. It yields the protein CASKGEFQDAGQFF. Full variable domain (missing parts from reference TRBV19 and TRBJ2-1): DGGITQSPKYLFRKEGQNVTLSCEQNLNHDAMYWYRQDPGQGLRLIYYSQIVNDFQKGDIAEGYSVSREKKESFPLTVTSAQKNPTAFYLCASKGEFQDAGQFFGPGTRLTVL.

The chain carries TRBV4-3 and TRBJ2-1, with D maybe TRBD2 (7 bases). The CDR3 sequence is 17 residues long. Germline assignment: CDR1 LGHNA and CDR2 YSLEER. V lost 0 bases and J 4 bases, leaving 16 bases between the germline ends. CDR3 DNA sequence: TGCGCCAGCAGCCAAGATCAATTCAGCGGGACATACAATGAGCAGTTCTTC. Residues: CASSQDQFSGTYNEQFF.

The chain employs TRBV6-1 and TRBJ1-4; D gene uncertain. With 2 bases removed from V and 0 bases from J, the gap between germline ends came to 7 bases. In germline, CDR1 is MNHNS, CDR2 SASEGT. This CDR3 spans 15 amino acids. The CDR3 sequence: CASSESLPTNEKLFF. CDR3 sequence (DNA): TGTGCCAGCAGTGAATCGTTACCAACTAATGAAAAACTGTTTTTT.

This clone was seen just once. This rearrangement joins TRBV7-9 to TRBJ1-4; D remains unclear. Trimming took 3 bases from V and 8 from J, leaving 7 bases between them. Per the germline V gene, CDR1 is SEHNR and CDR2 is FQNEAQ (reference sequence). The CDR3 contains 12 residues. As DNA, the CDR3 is TGTGCCAGCAGCTTCCTGATCGAAAAACTGTTTTTT. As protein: CASSFLIEKLFF. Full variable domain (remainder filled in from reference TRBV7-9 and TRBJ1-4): DTGVSQNPRHKITKRGQNVTFRCDPISEHNRLYWYRQTLGQGPEFLTYFQNEAQLEKSRLLSDRFSAERPKGSFSTLEIQRTEQGDSAMYLCASSFLIEKLFFGSGTQLSVL.

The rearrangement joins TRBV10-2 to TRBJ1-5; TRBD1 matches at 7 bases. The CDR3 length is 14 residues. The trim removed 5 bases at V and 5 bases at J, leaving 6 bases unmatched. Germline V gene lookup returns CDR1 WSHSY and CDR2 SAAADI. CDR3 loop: CASSPDRPDQPQHF. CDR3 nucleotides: TGCGCCAGCAGTCCGGACAGGCCAGATCAGCCCCAGCATTTT.

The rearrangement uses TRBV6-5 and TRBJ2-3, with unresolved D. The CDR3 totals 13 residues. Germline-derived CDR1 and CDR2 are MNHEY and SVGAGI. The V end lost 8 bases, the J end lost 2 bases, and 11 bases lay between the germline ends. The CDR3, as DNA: TGTGCCAGCGTCTCAATCGACACAGATACGCAGTATTTT. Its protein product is CASVSIDTDTQYF.

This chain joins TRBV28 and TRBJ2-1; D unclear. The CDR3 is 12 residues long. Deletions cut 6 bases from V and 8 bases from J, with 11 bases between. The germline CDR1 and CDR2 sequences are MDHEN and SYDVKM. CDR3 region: CASSLIFDEQFF. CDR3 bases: TGTGCCAGCAGCCTCATCTTCGATGAGCAGTTCTTC.

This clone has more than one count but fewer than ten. The CDR3 reads CASSLGGDGYEQYF. The CDR3 DNA is TGCGCCAGCAGCTTGGGGGGCGATGGGTACGAGCAGTACTTC. J is TRBJ2-7 and V is TRBV5-1; D may be TRBD1 (5 bases). The CDR3 consists of 14 residues. Trimming removed 0 bases at V and 4 bases at J, with 11 bases between. Germline V gene lookup returns CDR1 SGHRS and CDR2 YFSETQ.

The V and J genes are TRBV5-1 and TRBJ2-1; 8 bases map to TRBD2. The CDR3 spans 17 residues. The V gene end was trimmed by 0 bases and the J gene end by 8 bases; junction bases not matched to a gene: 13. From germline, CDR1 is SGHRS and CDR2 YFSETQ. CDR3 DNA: TGCGCCAGCAGCTTGGCGGTCGTTGGACTAGCTTTAGATGAGCAGTTCTTC. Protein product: CASSLAVVGLALDEQFF.

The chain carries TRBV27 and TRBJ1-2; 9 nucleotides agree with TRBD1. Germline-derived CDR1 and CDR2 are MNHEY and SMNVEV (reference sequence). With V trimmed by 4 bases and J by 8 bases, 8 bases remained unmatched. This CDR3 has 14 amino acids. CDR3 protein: CASSSPGQGHGYTF. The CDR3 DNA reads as TGTGCCAGCAGTTCCCCGGGACAGGGCCACGGCTACACCTTC.

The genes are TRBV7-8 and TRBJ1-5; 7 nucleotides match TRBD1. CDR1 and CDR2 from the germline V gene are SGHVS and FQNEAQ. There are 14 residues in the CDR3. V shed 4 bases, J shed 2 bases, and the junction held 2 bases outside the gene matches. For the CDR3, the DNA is TGTGCCAGCAGCTCTACAGGGGGCAATCAGCCCCAGCATTTT. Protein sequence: CASSSTGGNQPQHF.

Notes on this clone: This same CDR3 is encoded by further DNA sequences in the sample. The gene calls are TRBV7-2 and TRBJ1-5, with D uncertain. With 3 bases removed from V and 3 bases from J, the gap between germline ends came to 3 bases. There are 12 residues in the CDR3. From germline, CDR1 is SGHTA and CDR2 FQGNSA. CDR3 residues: CASSFPNQPQHF. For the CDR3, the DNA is TGTGCCAGCAGCTTTCCCAATCAGCCCCAGCATTTT. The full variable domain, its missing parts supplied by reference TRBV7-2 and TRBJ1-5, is GAGVSQSPSNKVTEKGKDVELRCDPISGHTALYWYRQSLGQGLEFLIYFQGNSAPDKSGLPSDRFSAERTGGSVSTLTIQRTQQEDSAVYLCASSFPNQPQHFGDGTRLSIL.